A selection of T cell receptor beta chains follows, all from one sample in a study of technical replicates of blood from a handful of donors. TCRdb's table, derived via immunoSEQ multiplex PCR, lists solely in-frame clones and lacks some. The table lists 13,000 to 15,000 clones, 84% of them singletons. Sequencing was performed on PBMCs. The receptor source for this set is a human donor in good health. CDR3s include the opening cysteine and the closing phenylalanine or tryptophan. A D gene is named only where the DNA matches it firmly. A clone size is listed for some rows: how often the clone was seen (once, few, many), or a class if it is expanded.

>TRBV11-2|TRBD2|NA|TRBJ2-3
TGTGCCAGCAGCTTAGCCCCAGGACTAGGCACAGATACGCAGTATTTT
CASSLAPGLGTDTQYF
>TRBV25-1|NA|once|TRBJ2-5
TGTGCCAGCAGTGACAGGGGTGAGACCCAGTACTTC
CASSDRGETQYF
>TRBV19|NA|NA|TRBJ2-5
TGTGCCAGTAGTCTTCAGGTTAGCGTGGAGACCCAGTACTTC
CASSLQVSVETQYF
>TRBV5-1|TRBD2|NA|TRBJ2-3
TGCGCCAGCACACTGGGAGGGCCGGGGGCAGATACGCAGTATTTT
CASTLGGPGADTQYF
>TRBV5-1|TRBD1|NA|TRBJ2-3
TGCGCCAGCAGCTTGGGCGACAGGGACGTTTACAGGGCTACAGATACGCAGTATTTT
CASSLGDRDVYRATDTQYF
>TRBV2|NA|NA|TRBJ2-3
TGTGCCAGCAGTGATGGGCTTAGCGGAAGCACAGATACGCAGTATTTT
CASSDGLSGSTDTQYF
>TRBV2|NA|NA|TRBJ1-6
TGTGCCAGCAGACTCTCCTATAATTCACCCCTCCACTTT
CASRLSYNSPLHF
>TRBV11-2|NA|NA|TRBJ2-5
TGTGCCAGCAGCTTACCGGACAGTAGGTGGACCCAGTACTTC
CASSLPDSRWTQYF
>TRBV28|NA|NA|TRBJ2-7
TGTGCCAGCAGTTCCTATCCTCAGGGTTTCGACTACGAGCAGTACTTC
CASSSYPQGFDYEQYF
>TRBV6-4|TRBD2|NA|TRBJ2-1
TGTGCCAGCAGTGAAGCGGGAGGGAGTTACAATGAGCAGTTCTTC
CASSEAGGSYNEQFF
>TRBV6-1|TRBD1|few|TRBJ2-5
TGTGCCAGCAGCTCGGGACAGGTCCAAGAGACCCAGTACTTC
CASSSGQVQETQYF
>TRBV19|TRBD2|NA|TRBJ2-1
TGTGCCAGTAGTTTTACCCGGGCTAGCGGGGGTTCAAGCTCCTACAATGAGCAGTTCTTC
CASSFTRASGGSSSYNEQFF
>TRBV5-6|TRBD1|NA|TRBJ2-5
TGTGCCAGCGGATGGACAGGGTCCCAAGAGACCCAGTACTTC
CASGWTGSQETQYF
>TRBV29-1|NA|NA|TRBJ1-3
TGCAGCGTTGTCTCGTCCTTCGGGGATGGAAACACCATATATTTT
CSVVSSFGDGNTIYF
>TRBV7-6|TRBD1|NA|TRBJ1-2
TGTGCCAGCAGCCCAGGGGGCGGGTCTGGCTACACCTTC
CASSPGGGSGYTF
>TRBV19|TRBD2|NA|TRBJ2-3
TGTGCCAGTCTTAGCGGGAGGGCCGCGGATACGCAGTATTTT
CASLSGRAADTQYF
>TRBV28|TRBD2|NA|TRBJ2-3
TGTGCCAGCAGTTTAGGAGCGGGAGTAGATACGCAGTATTTT
CASSLGAGVDTQYF
>TRBV7-2|NA|NA|TRBJ2-7
TGTGCCAGCAGCTGGGCAGGAACCTCCTACGAGCAGTACTTC
CASSWAGTSYEQYF
>TRBV2|NA|NA|TRBJ1-5
TGTGCCAGCAGTGTTGGCAGCGAATATCAGCCCCAGCATTTT
CASSVGSEYQPQHF
>TRBV7-3|NA|NA|TRBJ2-3
TGTGCCAGCAGCTTAAGTGGGAGTGATACGCAGTATTTT
CASSLSGSDTQYF
>TRBV6-1|TRBD2|NA|TRBJ2-2
TGTGCCAGCAGTGAATGGAGCGGGAGAAGCACCGGGGAGCTGTTTTTT
CASSEWSGRSTGELFF
>TRBV18|NA|NA|TRBJ1-1
TGTGCCAGCTCAAAGGGGACTTTGAACACTGAAGCTTTCTTT
CASSKGTLNTEAFF